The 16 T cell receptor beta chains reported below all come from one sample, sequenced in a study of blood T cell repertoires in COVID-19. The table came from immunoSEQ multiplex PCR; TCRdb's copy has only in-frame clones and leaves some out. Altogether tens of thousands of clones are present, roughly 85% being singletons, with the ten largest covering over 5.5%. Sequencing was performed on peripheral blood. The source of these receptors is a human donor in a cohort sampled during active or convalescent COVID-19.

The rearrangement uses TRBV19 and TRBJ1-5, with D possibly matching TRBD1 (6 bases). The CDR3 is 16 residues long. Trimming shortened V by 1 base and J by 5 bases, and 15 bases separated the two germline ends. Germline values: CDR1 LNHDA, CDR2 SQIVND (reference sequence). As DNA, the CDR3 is TGTGCCAGTAGTATAGGAGGACAGTTGAATTATCAGCCCCAGCATTTT. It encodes CASSIGGQLNYQPQHF.

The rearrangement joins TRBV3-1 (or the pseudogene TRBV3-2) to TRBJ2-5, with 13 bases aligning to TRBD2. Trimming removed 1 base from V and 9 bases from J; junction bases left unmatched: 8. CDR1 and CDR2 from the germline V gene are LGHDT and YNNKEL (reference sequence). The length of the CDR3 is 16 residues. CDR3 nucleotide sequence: TGTGCCAGCAGCCAAGCTGGGACTAGCGGGGAGTGGGCCCAGTACTTC. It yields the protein CASSQAGTSGEWAQYF.

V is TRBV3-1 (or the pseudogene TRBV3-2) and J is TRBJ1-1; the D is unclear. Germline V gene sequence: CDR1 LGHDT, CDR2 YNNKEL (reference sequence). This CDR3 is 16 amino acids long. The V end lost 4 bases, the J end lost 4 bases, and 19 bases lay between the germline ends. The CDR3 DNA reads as TGTGCCAGCAGCCTCCAACCGGGGTTAAGTACCACTGAAGCTTTCTTT. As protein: CASSLQPGLSTTEAFF.

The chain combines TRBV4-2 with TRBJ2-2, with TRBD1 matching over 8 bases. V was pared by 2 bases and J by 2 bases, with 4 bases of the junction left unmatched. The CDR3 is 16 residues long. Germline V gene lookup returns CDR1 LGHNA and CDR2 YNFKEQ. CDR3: CASSQTGQGNTGELFF. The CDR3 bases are TGTGCCAGCAGCCAAACCGGACAGGGTAACACCGGGGAGCTGTTTTTT.

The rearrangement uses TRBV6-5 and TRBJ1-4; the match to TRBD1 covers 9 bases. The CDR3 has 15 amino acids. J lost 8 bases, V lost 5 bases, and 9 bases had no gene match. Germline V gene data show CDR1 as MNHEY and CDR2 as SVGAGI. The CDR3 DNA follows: TGTGCCAGCAGTAGACAGGGGGAGCTAGGAGAAAAACTGTTTTTT. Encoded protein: CASSRQGELGEKLFF.

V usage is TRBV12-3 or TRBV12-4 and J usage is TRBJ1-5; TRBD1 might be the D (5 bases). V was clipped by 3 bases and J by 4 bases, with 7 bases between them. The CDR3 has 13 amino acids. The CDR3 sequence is CASSLAGNQPQHF. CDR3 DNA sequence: TGTGCCAGCAGTTTGGCAGGGAATCAGCCCCAGCATTTT.

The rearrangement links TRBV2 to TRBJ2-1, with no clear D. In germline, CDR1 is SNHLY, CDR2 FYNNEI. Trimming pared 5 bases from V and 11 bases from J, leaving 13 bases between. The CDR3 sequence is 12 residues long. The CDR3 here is CASSTWQAKQFF. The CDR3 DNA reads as TGTGCCAGCAGTACTTGGCAGGCAAAGCAGTTCTTC.

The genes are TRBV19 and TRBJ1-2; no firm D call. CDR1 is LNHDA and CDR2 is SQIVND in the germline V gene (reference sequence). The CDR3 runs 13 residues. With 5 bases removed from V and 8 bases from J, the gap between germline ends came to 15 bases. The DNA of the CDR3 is TGTGCCAGTAGTCCCCGAATTCTAGAGGGCTACACCTTC. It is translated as CASSPRILEGYTF.

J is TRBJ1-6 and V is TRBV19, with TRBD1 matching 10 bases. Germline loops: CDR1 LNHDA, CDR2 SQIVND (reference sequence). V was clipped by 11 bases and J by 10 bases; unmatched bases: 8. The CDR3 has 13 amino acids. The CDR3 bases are TGTGCCGGTTCCGGGACAGGGGACTCACCCCTCCACTTT. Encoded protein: CAGSGTGDSPLHF.

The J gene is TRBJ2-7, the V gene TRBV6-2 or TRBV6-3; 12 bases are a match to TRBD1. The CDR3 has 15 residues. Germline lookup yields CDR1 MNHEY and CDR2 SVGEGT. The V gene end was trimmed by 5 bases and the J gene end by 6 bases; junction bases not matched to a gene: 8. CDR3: CASSPPGTGGLEQYF. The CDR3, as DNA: TGTGCCAGCAGTCCCCCCGGGACAGGGGGCCTCGAGCAGTACTTC.

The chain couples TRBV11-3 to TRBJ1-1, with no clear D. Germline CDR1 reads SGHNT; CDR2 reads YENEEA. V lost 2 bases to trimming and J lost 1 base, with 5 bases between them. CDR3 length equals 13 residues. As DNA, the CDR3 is TGTGCCAGCAGCTTATCAGGGAACACTGAAGCTTTCTTT. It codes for CASSLSGNTEAFF. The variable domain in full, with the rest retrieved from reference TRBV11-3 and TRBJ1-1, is EAGVVQSPRYKIIEKKQPVAFWCNPISGHNTLYWYLQNLGQGPELLIRYENEEAVDDSQLPKDRFSAERLKGVDSTLKIQPAELGDSAVYLCASSLSGNTEAFFGQGTRLTVV.

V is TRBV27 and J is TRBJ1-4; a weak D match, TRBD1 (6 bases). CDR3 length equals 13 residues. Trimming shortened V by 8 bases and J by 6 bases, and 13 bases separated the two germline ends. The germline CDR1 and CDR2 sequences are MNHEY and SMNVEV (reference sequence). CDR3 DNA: TGTGCCAGCCGAAGGACAGAAGATGAAAAACTGTTTTTT. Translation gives CASRRTEDEKLFF.

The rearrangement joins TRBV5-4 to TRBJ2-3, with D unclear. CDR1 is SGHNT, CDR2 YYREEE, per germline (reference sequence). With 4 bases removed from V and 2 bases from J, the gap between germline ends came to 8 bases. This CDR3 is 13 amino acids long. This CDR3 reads CASSPGYTDTQYF. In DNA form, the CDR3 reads TGTGCCAGCAGCCCGGGTTACACAGATACGCAGTATTTT.

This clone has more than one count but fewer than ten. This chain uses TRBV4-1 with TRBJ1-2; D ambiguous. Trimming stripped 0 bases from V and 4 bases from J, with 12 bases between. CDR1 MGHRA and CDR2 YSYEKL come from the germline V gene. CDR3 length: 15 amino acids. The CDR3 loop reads CASSQDQRSGYGYTF. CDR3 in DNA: TGCGCCAGCAGCCAAGATCAACGGTCCGGCTATGGCTACACCTTC.

CDR3: CATSRDTGSGNTIYF. CDR3 nucleotide sequence: TGTGCCACCAGCAGAGATACAGGCTCTGGAAACACCATATATTTT. The V gene is TRBV15, the J gene TRBJ1-3; D perhaps matches TRBD1 (5 bases). Per germline, CDR1 LNHNV and CDR2 YYDKDF (reference sequence). Trimming shortened V by 0 bases and J by 0 bases, and 6 bases separated the two germline ends. The CDR3 consists of 15 residues.

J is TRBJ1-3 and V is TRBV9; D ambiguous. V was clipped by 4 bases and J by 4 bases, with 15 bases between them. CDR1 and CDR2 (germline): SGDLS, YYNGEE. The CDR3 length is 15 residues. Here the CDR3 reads CASSPTPWFGNTIYF. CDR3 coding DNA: TGTGCCAGCAGCCCCACACCGTGGTTCGGAAACACCATATATTTT.